Below, one TCR beta chain is given with its context. The source of the sample is a study of T cells in Graves' hyperthyroidism and ophthalmopathy. Trimming took 2 bases from V and 6 from J, leaving 16 bases between them. The CDR3 covers 15 residues. CDR1 KGHSH and CDR2 LQKENI come from the germline V gene. Exclusion of patients followed from uncontrolled infection, other autoimmune disease, pregnancy or lactation. Amplification targeted TCR beta CDR3 regions from RNA transcripts. Researchers ran a first-round RT-PCR on the TCR CDR3 using the HTBI primer set. TCRdb itself ran the multiplex PCR reads through MiXCR, one entry per CDR3 protein. The sample gives over 500,000 distinct CDR3 sequences, about 45% of which show up once; about 45% is in the top ten.

The chain combines TRBV18 with TRBJ1-1, with D possibly being TRBD1 (5 bases). The clonotype was recovered from an adult woman with Graves' disease, either hyperthyroidism or ophthalmopathy (not recorded which). The specimen was peripheral blood or thyroid tissue (not recorded which). CDR3 amino acids: CASSPVVLRDPEAFF. CDR3 sequence (DNA): TGTGCCAGCTCACCAGTAGTCCTAAGGGACCCTGAAGCTTTCTTT.